These 28 T cell receptor beta chains were sequenced from one sample in a study of shared clonotypes between healthy human individuals. Measured with immunoSEQ multiplex PCR; TCRdb has only the in-frame clones, and not every one. The repertoire has around 100,000 clones, about 70% of them found once; the top ten carry about 22%. The sample was memory CD8+ T cells sorted from blood. Subset defined: CD45RO+ cells pooled with CCR7-negative TemRA cells. These receptors were collected from a woman in her twenties or thirties in good health.

The chain carries TRBV6-4 and TRBJ2-7, with 9 bases that match TRBD2. J gave up 2 bases and V 4 bases, and 6 bases lay outside the gene matches. Germline CDR1 reads MRHNA; CDR2 reads SNTAGT. The CDR3 has 15 residues. CDR3 protein: CASSVLAGVPYEQYF. The CDR3 coding sequence is TGTGCCAGCAGTGTCTTAGCGGGAGTTCCCTACGAGCAGTACTTC.

V gene TRBV11-1 combines with J gene TRBJ2-7; 9 nucleotides align to TRBD2. V lost 0 bases, J lost 2 bases, and 2 bases stayed unmatched. This CDR3 has 15 amino acids. CDR1 is SGHAT, CDR2 FQDESV, per germline (reference sequence). CDR3 loop: CASSLASSGTYEQYF. The CDR3 nucleotides are TGTGCCAGCAGCTTAGCTTCTAGCGGGACCTACGAGCAGTACTTC.

The chain links TRBV13 to TRBJ2-5; tentatively, D is TRBD2 (5 bases). The J call may be wrong; the DNA end is better matched by TRBJ2-7. The CDR3 sequence is 14 residues long. Germline V gene sequence: CDR1 PRHDT, CDR2 FYEKMQ (reference sequence). CDR3 region: CASSLSSASYEQYF. The DNA of the CDR3 is TGTGCCAGCAGCTTAAGTAGCGCAAGTTACGAGCAGTACTTC.

The gene calls are TRBV4-1 and TRBJ2-5; D possibly corresponds to TRBD2 (6 bases). The CDR3 runs to 15 residues. Trimming left V 1 base short and J 5 bases short, with 14 bases between. Germline V CDR1 and CDR2: MGHRA, YSYEKL. CDR3 nucleotides: TGCGCCAGCAGCCAAGTCGGGACTGCGCCGGAGACCCAGTACTTC. Residues: CASSQVGTAPETQYF.

The V call is TRBV6-4, the J call TRBJ2-3, with D unclear. The CDR3 loop spans 14 amino acids. Looked up from germline, CDR1 is MRHNA and CDR2 is SNTAGT. V lost 6 bases, J lost 0 bases, and 10 bases lay in between. Here the CDR3 reads CASSKNPSTDTQYF. The CDR3 DNA is TGTGCCAGCAGCAAAAACCCAAGCACAGATACGCAGTATTTT.

The V and J genes are TRBV18 and TRBJ1-4; a weak D match, TRBD1 (5 bases). Germline lookup yields CDR1 KGHSH and CDR2 LQKENI. Trimming removed 3 bases from V and 8 bases from J, with 16 bases in between. The CDR3 contains 15 residues. CDR3 in DNA: TGTGCCAGCTCACCGTGGGACGCCACCGGGGAAAAACTGTTTTTT. This translates into CASSPWDATGEKLFF.

The genes are TRBV7-9 and TRBJ2-7; D possibly corresponds to TRBD2 (6 bases). The germline V gene encodes CDR1 SEHNR and CDR2 FQNEAQ (reference sequence). This CDR3 has 15 residues. Trimming shortened V by 1 base and J by 2 bases, and 12 bases separated the two germline ends. For the CDR3, the DNA is TGTGCCAGCAGCTTAGGGGCGGGACCCGCCTACGAGCAGTACTTC. Protein product: CASSLGAGPAYEQYF.

The rearrangement joins TRBV28 to TRBJ2-2, with D perhaps TRBD1 (5 bases). The CDR3 contains 15 residues. V lost 2 bases to trimming and J lost 3 bases, with 10 bases between them. From germline, CDR1 is MDHEN and CDR2 SYDVKM. CDR3 DNA: TGTGCCAGCAGTTTAGGGCAGGGATACACCGGGGAGCTGTTTTTT. It is translated as CASSLGQGYTGELFF.

Comments on this clone: One end of the junction fails to match germline, which may point to a read error. The chain has TRBV6-5 and TRBJ2-6; D is ambiguous. The CDR3 totals 13 residues. Per the germline V gene, CDR1 is MNHEY and CDR2 is SVGAGI. This CDR3 is CASSDSGANVLTF. DNA for the CDR3: TGTGCCAGCAGTGACTCTGGGGCCAACGTCCTGACTTTC.

This clone was seen more than once but under ten times. The chain employs TRBV5-1 and TRBJ2-1; 12 positions agree with TRBD2. The germline V gene encodes CDR1 SGHRS and CDR2 YFSETQ. This CDR3 has 17 amino acids. V gave up 0 bases and J gave up 4 bases; unmatched junction bases: 5. This CDR3 is CASSLGLAGGPYNEQFF. Written as DNA, the CDR3 is TGCGCCAGCAGCTTGGGGCTAGCGGGAGGGCCGTACAATGAGCAGTTCTTC.

V is TRBV25-1 and J is TRBJ2-7; no definite D call. CDR1 and CDR2 from the germline V gene are MGHDK and SYGVNS. With 0 bases removed from V and 2 bases from J, the gap between germline ends came to 5 bases. The length of the CDR3 is 13 residues. CDR3 DNA: TGTGCCAGCAGTGAATATAACCCCTACGAGCAGTACTTC. Amino acid sequence: CASSEYNPYEQYF.

This chain joins TRBV7-8 and TRBJ1-5; D not certain. There are 16 residues in the CDR3. V was shortened by 5 bases and J by 2 bases, with 16 bases between the two germline ends. Germline loops: CDR1 SGHVS, CDR2 FQNEAQ. The DNA for the CDR3 is TGTGCCAGCAGCCCTTCCGGGATAATAGGCAATCAGCCCCAGCATTTT. This codes for CASSPSGIIGNQPQHF. The full variable domain, completed using reference TRBV7-8 and TRBJ1-5, is GAGVSQSPRYKVAKRGQDVALRCDPISGHVSLFWYQQALGQGPEFLTYFQNEAQLDKSGLPSDRFFAERPEGSVSTLKIQRTQQEDSAVYLCASSPSGIIGNQPQHFGDGTRLSIL.

This chain links TRBV6-5 with TRBJ1-3; D may be TRBD1 (5 bases). The length of the CDR3 is 12 residues. V was clipped by 8 bases and J by 1 base, with 6 bases between them. Germline CDR1 is MNHEY and CDR2 is SVGAGI. CDR3 residues: CASGGSGNTIYF. In DNA, the CDR3 is TGTGCCAGCGGGGGATCTGGAAACACCATATATTTT.

This chain uses TRBV25-1 with TRBJ1-4; 7 bases are shared with TRBD1. V lost 2 bases, J lost 8 bases, and 5 bases stayed unmatched. This CDR3 spans 14 amino acids. Per the germline V gene, CDR1 is MGHDK and CDR2 is SYGVNS. The CDR3, as DNA: TGTGCCAGCAGTGAAAGACAGGGTGGCGAAAAACTGTTTTTT. Amino acids: CASSERQGGEKLFF. Combining the CDR3 with reference TRBV25-1 and TRBJ1-4 gives the whole variable domain EADIYQTPRYLVIGTGKKITLECSQTMGHDKMYWYQQDPGMELHLIHYSYGVNSTEKGDLSSESTVSRIRTEHFPLTLESARPSHTSQYLCASSERQGGEKLFFGSGTQLSVL.

This clone came up a few times. The chain is built from TRBV6-4 and TRBJ2-1, with TRBD2 identical over 9 bases. Germline CDR1 and CDR2: MRHNA and SNTAGT. The CDR3 length is 16 residues. The junction had 9 bases not matched to a gene; V was cut back by 4 bases and J by 5 bases. DNA of the CDR3: TGTGCCAGCAGTGTGGAAAGTAGCGGGGGCCACAATGAGCAGTTCTTC. Its protein product is CASSVESSGGHNEQFF.

This clone was seen at least ten times. The chain is built from TRBV19 and TRBJ1-2; 9 bases map to TRBD1. V trimming: 5 bases; J trimming: 3 bases; junction bases outside the gene matches: 4. The CDR3 sequence is 14 residues long. CDR1 LNHDA and CDR2 SQIVND come from the germline V gene (reference sequence). This chain's CDR3 is CASSRQGGDYGYTF. CDR3 nucleotides: TGTGCCAGTAGTCGACAGGGGGGAGACTATGGCTACACCTTC.

This clone was observed a single time. The rearrangement uses TRBV30 and TRBJ2-1, with D possibly being TRBD2 (5 bases). There are 14 residues in the CDR3. Germline values: CDR1 GTSNPN, CDR2 SVGIG (reference sequence). With 1 base removed from V and 7 bases from J, the gap between germline ends came to 14 bases. The DNA for the CDR3 is TGTGCCTGGAGTGCACTAGTTACGGTGAATGAGCAGTTCTTC. The encoded protein is CAWSALVTVNEQFF.

The V gene is TRBV29-1, the J gene TRBJ1-1; D remains ambiguous. The V end was cut by 3 bases, the J end by 4 bases, with 6 bases between. Germline V lookup: CDR1 SQVTM, CDR2 ANQGSEA. CDR3 length: 11 residues. The chain's CDR3 is CSVDEGTEAFF. For the CDR3, the DNA is TGCAGCGTTGATGAGGGCACTGAAGCTTTCTTT.

This clone was observed at least ten times. The chain recombines TRBV6-4 with TRBJ2-1; tentatively, D is TRBD2 (6 bases). The germline CDR1 and CDR2 sequences are MRHNA and SNTAGT. Between the trimmed V and J ends, which lost 4 bases and 10 bases, there was a span of 17 bases. The CDR3 consists of 14 residues. The DNA for the CDR3 is TGTGCCAGCAGTGTCCGCGGGGAGGCGGGGGAGCAGTTCTTC. This sequence encodes CASSVRGEAGEQFF.

This chain connects TRBV7-8 to TRBJ2-7; D may be TRBD1 or TRBD2 (7 bases each). Germline V gives CDR1 SGHVS, CDR2 FQNEAQ. The CDR3 spans 14 residues. V lost 4 bases and J lost 4, with 14 bases in between. For the CDR3, the DNA is TGTGCCAGCAGCTCCAGACAGGGAGGGTACGAGCAGTACTTC. It encodes CASSSRQGGYEQYF.

This clone is categorized as medium-sized (0.01 to 0.1%). V gene TRBV5-4 combines with J gene TRBJ2-7, with 11 bases that match TRBD2. This CDR3 has 13 residues. Per the germline V gene, CDR1 is SGHNT and CDR2 is YYREEE (reference sequence). J was trimmed by 3 bases and V by 5 bases; bases with no gene match: 1. Here the CDR3 reads CASRTSGDYEQYF. DNA for the CDR3: TGTGCCAGCAGGACTAGCGGGGACTACGAGCAGTACTTC.

This clone has a handful of counts. V usage is TRBV27 and J usage is TRBJ2-7, with D uncertain. The CDR3 spans 14 residues. Trimming took off 6 bases at V and 0 bases at J, with 12 bases between the two ends. The germline CDR1 and CDR2 sequences are MNHEY and SMNVEV (reference sequence). The CDR3 DNA reads as TGTGCCAGCAGATTAGTCAAGGCCTCCTACGAGCAGTACTTC. This translates into CASRLVKASYEQYF.

This CDR3 is CASSGQAKNIQYF. The CDR3 DNA reads TGCGCCAGTTCGGGACAAGCTAAAAACATTCAGTACTTC. The chain combines TRBV10-1 with TRBJ2-4, with D perhaps matching TRBD1 (6 bases). The CDR3 contains 13 residues. The V end was cut by 9 bases, the J end by 4 bases, with 13 bases between. The germline CDR1 and CDR2 sequences are WNHNN and SYGVQD (reference sequence).

This sequence joins TRBV19 and TRBJ2-7; no definite D call. V lost 3 bases and J lost 0, with 9 bases in between. Germline V lookup: CDR1 LNHDA, CDR2 SQIVND (reference sequence). This CDR3 region has 14 residues. The CDR3 sequence: CASSIGRSSYEQYF. Written as DNA, the CDR3 is TGTGCCAGTAGTATTGGGCGGAGCTCCTACGAGCAGTACTTC.

This rearrangement joins TRBV2 to TRBJ2-7; D not resolved. V was clipped by 3 bases and J by 1 base, with 7 bases between them. This CDR3 spans 13 amino acids. Germline CDR1 and CDR2: SNHLY and FYNNEI. The CDR3 loop reads CASSDAPSYEQYF. The CDR3 DNA is TGTGCCAGCAGTGATGCGCCGTCCTACGAGCAGTACTTC.

V is TRBV27 and J is TRBJ2-1; 9 nucleotides align to TRBD2. This CDR3 has 14 amino acids. Germline V gives CDR1 MNHEY, CDR2 SMNVEV (reference sequence). The V segment lost 9 bases and the J segment 7 bases; nucleotides outside the gene matches: 10. Written as DNA, the CDR3 is TGTGCCAGTGGACTAGCGCCACAAGGGAATGAGCAGTTCTTC. Translating it yields CASGLAPQGNEQFF.

CDR3 DNA sequence: TGTGCCAGCAGTGACCGCGAAGAGACCCAGTACTTC. Translated, it gives CASSDREETQYF. The rearrangement uses TRBV6-4 and TRBJ2-5; D remains ambiguous. The CDR3 runs 12 residues. V lost 2 bases, J lost 3 bases, and 4 bases lay in between. CDR1 is MRHNA and CDR2 is SNTAGT in the germline V gene.

V is TRBV7-2 and J is TRBJ2-7; 10 bases align to TRBD2. This CDR3 has 16 residues. Germline V gene sequence: CDR1 SGHTA, CDR2 FQGNSA. The trim removed 1 base at V and 2 bases at J, leaving 5 bases unmatched. CDR3 loop: CASSLGAGLAAYEQYF. The CDR3 DNA reads TGTGCCAGCAGCTTAGGAGCCGGACTAGCGGCCTACGAGCAGTACTTC.